The clone carrying this TCR beta chain occurred many times. The antigen is not known. This entry comes from a study of T cells in Graves' hyperthyroidism and ophthalmopathy. Study-wide points: Ophthalmopathy and stable hyperthyroidism were told apart by a 13 V-J model.

RNA transcripts gave rise to amplified TCR beta CDR3 regions. First-round RT-PCR targeting the TCR CDR3 was performed with the HTBI primer set. A single record per CDR3 protein comes from TCRdb applying MiXCR to the multiplex PCR reads. The sample carries about 350,000 distinct CDR3 sequences, around 14% recorded once. From germline, CDR1 is DFQATT and CDR2 SNEGSKA (reference sequence). This CDR3 is 14 amino acids long. J gave up 6 bases and V 3 bases, and 5 bases lay outside the gene matches. Not enrolled were patients with uncontrolled infection, other autoimmune disease, pregnancy or lactation. Over 9 ml of fresh peripheral blood supplied the PBMCs.

The chain joins TRBV20-1 to TRBJ1-4; 9 nucleotides align to TRBD1. The clonotype originates from a woman aged 30 to 39 with Graves' hyperthyroidism. Sample: blood. CDR3 nucleotide sequence: TGCAGTGCTAGGACAGGGGGAGGCTATGAAAAACTGTTTTTT. Translating it yields CSARTGGGYEKLFF.